One and the same sample provided the 12 T cell receptor beta chains below, sequenced in a study of blood T cell repertoires in COVID-19. Libraries were prepared by immunoSEQ multiplex PCR; TCRdb keeps only in-frame clonotypes and omits some of them. The sample includes approximately 140,000 clones, roughly 90% of them seen just once. The sequenced material came from PBMCs or T cells enriched from blood (not recorded which). The receptors originated from a woman aged 40 to 49 who had been exposed to COVID-19.

The V gene is TRBV9, the J gene TRBJ2-2; TRBD2 matches 10 bases. V was pared by 3 bases and J by 4 bases, with 6 bases of the junction left unmatched. The V gene's germline CDR1 is SGDLS and CDR2 YYNGEE. The CDR3 covers 16 residues. The CDR3 sequence: CASSAQSGGATGELFF. The CDR3 DNA follows: TGTGCCAGCAGCGCCCAAAGCGGGGGGGCCACCGGGGAGCTGTTTTTT.

V gene TRBV28 combines with J gene TRBJ1-6; perhaps TRBD1 as D (5 bases). The V and J ends lost 5 bases and 14 bases respectively, with 16 bases between them. CDR1 is MDHEN and CDR2 is SYDVKM in the germline V gene. The CDR3 spans 13 residues. The CDR3 is CASSPYTVGALHF. The CDR3 coding sequence is TGTGCCAGCAGTCCCTACACGGTAGGGGCCCTCCACTTT.

V is TRBV5-4 and J is TRBJ1-2; 7 nucleotides line up with TRBD1. CDR3 length: 16 amino acids. Germline CDR1 reads SGHNT; CDR2 reads YYREEE (reference sequence). V lost 0 bases, J lost 3 bases, and 8 bases stayed unmatched. CDR3 amino acids: CASSLEFPDRDYGYTF. The CDR3 coding sequence is TGTGCCAGCAGCTTGGAATTCCCCGACAGGGACTATGGCTACACCTTC.

The rearrangement links TRBV7-2 to TRBJ1-4; TRBD1 might be the D (5 bases). Trimming removed 5 bases at V and 1 base at J, with 14 bases between. CDR3 length: 16 amino acids. The germline gives CDR1 SGHTA, CDR2 FQGNSA. CDR3 in DNA: TGTGCCAGCAGCATACTTACAGGAGTAACTAATGAAAAACTGTTTTTT. Its protein is CASSILTGVTNEKLFF. The entire variable domain, with the rest obtained from reference TRBV7-2 and TRBJ1-4, is as follows: GAGVSQSPSNKVTEKGKDVELRCDPISGHTALYWYRQSLGQGLEFLIYFQGNSAPDKSGLPSDRFSAERTGGSVSTLTIQRTQQEDSAVYLCASSILTGVTNEKLFFGSGTQLSVL.

The chain links TRBV7-3 to TRBJ2-3; D is perhaps TRBD2 (6 bases). Trimming took off 4 bases at V and 6 bases at J, with 17 bases between the two ends. The CDR3 runs 15 residues. In germline, CDR1 is SGHTA, CDR2 FQGTGA. CDR3 sequence (DNA): TGTGCCAGCAGCTCCTCGGGAGCTTTGGGCGATACGCAGTATTTT. Translation gives CASSSSGALGDTQYF.

The chain uses TRBV7-2 and TRBJ2-1, with 7 bases matching TRBD2. Trimming cost V 4 bases and J 5 bases; bases outside gene matches: 11. The CDR3 loop spans 16 amino acids. CDR1 and CDR2 from the germline V gene are SGHTA and FQGNSA. CDR3 in amino acids: CASSSSWAGAHNEQFF. DNA of the CDR3: TGTGCCAGCAGCTCCTCCTGGGCGGGAGCTCACAATGAGCAGTTCTTC.

The chain combines TRBV5-4 with TRBJ2-7, with TRBD2 as a possible D gene (6 bases). From germline, CDR1 is SGHNT and CDR2 YYREEE (reference sequence). The CDR3 is 13 amino acids. The V end lost 8 bases, the J end lost 3 bases, and 15 bases lay between the germline ends. This CDR3 is CASRDFGSYEQYF. CDR3 bases: TGTGCCAGTCGGGACTTTGGGAGCTACGAGCAGTACTTC.

The chain couples TRBV6-5 to TRBJ1-2; 7 positions match TRBD1. The CDR3 extends over 12 amino acids. Trimming cost V 7 bases and J 7 bases; bases outside gene matches: 6. Germline V gene data show CDR1 as MNHEY and CDR2 as SVGAGI. The CDR3 DNA is TGTGCCAGCAACCTAGGGGGCGTTGGCTACACCTTC. Protein sequence: CASNLGGVGYTF.

This clone was seen a single time. In nucleotides, the CDR3 is TGTGCCAGCAGTTTTTTCGACGGGACAGGGAACCAGCCCCAGCATTTT. Translating gives CASSFFDGTGNQPQHF. The V call is TRBV28, the J call TRBJ1-5, with TRBD1 identical over 9 bases. Germline V gene lookup returns CDR1 MDHEN and CDR2 SYDVKM. This CDR3 is built from 16 residues. With 3 bases clipped from V and 7 bases from J, the junction kept 10 bases outside the gene matches.

V usage is TRBV27 and J usage is TRBJ2-3, with 11 bases fitting TRBD2. This CDR3 comprises 16 residues. V lost 1 base, J lost 3 bases, and 3 bases stayed unmatched. The germline CDR1 and CDR2 sequences are MNHEY and SMNVEV (reference sequence). CDR3 in DNA: TGTGCCAGCAGTTTATTCGCTAGCGGGAGGACAGATACGCAGTATTTT. Amino acids: CASSLFASGRTDTQYF.

The rearrangement joins TRBV10-3 to TRBJ2-7; weak D call: TRBD2 (5 bases). The germline V gene encodes CDR1 ENHRY and CDR2 SYGVKD. Trimming cost V 4 bases and J 2 bases, with 18 bases left between them. The CDR3 loop spans 16 amino acids. CDR3 DNA sequence: TGTGCCATCAGTGGGTTAGAGGGTTCTATCACCTACGAGCAGTACTTC. It encodes CAISGLEGSITYEQYF.

The rearrangement joins TRBV3-1 (or the pseudogene TRBV3-2) to TRBJ2-1; TRBD1 might be the D (5 bases). Per germline, CDR1 LGHDT and CDR2 YNNKEL (reference sequence). The CDR3 totals 13 residues. With 1 base removed from V and 9 bases from J, the gap between germline ends came to 10 bases. CDR3 in DNA: TGTGCCAGCAGCCAAGTTACAGGTGGTGAGCAGTTCTTC. It yields the protein CASSQVTGGEQFF.